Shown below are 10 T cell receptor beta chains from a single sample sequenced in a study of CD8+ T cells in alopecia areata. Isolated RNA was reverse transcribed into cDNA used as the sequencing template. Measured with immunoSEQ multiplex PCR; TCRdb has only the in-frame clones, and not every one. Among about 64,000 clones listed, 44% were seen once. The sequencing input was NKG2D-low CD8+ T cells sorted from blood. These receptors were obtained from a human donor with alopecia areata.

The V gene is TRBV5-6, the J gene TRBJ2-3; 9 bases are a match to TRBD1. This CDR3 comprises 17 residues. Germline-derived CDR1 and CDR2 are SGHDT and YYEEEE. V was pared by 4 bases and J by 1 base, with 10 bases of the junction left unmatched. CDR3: CASSGELRTGGTDTQYF. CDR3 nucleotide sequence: TGTGCCAGCAGCGGGGAGCTAAGGACAGGGGGCACAGATACGCAGTATTTT.

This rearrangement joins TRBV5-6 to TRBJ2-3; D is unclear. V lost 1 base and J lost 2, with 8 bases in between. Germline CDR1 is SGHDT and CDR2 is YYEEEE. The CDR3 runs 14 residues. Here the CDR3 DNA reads TGTGCCAGCAGCTTGAGTAGGCACACAGATACGCAGTATTTT. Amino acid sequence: CASSLSRHTDTQYF.

CDR3 nucleotide sequence: TGCGCCAGCAGCGCCGACAGGGGCCCCTACGAGCAGTACTTC. It codes for CASSADRGPYEQYF. The chain is built from TRBV4-1 and TRBJ2-7; TRBD1 agrees at 8 bases. V was pared by 5 bases and J by 2 bases, with 5 bases of the junction left unmatched. The CDR3 length is 14 residues. CDR1 and CDR2 (germline): MGHRA, YSYEKL.

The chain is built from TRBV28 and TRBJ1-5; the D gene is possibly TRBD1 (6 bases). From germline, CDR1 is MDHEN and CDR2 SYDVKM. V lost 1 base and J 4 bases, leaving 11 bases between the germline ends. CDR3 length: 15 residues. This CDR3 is CASSLYRDKNQPQHF. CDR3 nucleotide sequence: TGTGCCAGCAGTTTATACAGGGACAAAAATCAGCCCCAGCATTTT.

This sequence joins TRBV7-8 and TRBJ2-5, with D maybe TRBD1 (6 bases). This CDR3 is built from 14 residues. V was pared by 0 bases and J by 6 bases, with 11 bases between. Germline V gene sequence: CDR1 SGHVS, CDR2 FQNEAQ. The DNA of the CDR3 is TGTGCCAGCAGCTTAGCGGGTCAGGGGCAGACCCAGTACTTC. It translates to CASSLAGQGQTQYF.

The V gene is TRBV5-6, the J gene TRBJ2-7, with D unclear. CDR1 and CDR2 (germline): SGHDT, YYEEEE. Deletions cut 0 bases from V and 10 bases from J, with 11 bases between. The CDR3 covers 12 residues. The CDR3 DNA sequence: TGTGCCAGCAGCTTGGGTGCCGCCCTTCAGTACTTC. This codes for CASSLGAALQYF. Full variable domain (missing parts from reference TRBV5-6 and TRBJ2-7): DAGVTQSPTHLIKTRGQQVTLRCSPKSGHDTVSWYQQALGQGPQFIFQYYEEEERQRGNFPDRFSGHQFPNYSSELNVNALLLGDSALYLCASSLGAALQYFGPGTRLTVT.

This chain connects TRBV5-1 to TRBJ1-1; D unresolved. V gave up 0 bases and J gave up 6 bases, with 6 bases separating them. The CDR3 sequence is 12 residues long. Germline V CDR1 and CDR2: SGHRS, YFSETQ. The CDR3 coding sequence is TGCGCCAGCAGCTTGGCCGGGCCTGAAGCTTTCTTT. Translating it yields CASSLAGPEAFF.

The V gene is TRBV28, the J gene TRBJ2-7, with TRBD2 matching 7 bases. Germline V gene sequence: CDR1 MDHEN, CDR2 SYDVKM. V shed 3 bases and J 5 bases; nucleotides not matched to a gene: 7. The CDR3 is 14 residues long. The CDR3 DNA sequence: TGTGCCAGCAGTTTCGGCGGGAGACCCCACGAGCAGTACTTC. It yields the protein CASSFGGRPHEQYF. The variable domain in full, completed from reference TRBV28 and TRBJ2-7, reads DVKVTQSSRYLVKRTGEKVFLECVQDMDHENMFWYRQDPGLGLRLIYFSYDVKMKEKGDIPEGYSVSREKKERFSLILESASTNQTSMYLCASSFGGRPHEQYFGPGTRLTVT.

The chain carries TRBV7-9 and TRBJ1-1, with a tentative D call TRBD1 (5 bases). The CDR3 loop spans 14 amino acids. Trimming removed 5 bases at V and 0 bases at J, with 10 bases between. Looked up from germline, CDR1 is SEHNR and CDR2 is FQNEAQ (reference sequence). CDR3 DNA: TGTGCCAGCAGCCCTATGACAGTGAACACTGAAGCTTTCTTT. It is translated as CASSPMTVNTEAFF.

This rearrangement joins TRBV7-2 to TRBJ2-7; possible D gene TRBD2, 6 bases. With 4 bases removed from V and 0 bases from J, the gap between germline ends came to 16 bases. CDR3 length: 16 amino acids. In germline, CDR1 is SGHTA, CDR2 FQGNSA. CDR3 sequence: CASSSFSGEFSYEQYF. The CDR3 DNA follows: TGTGCCAGCAGCTCCTTTAGCGGAGAATTCTCCTACGAGCAGTACTTC.